Listed below are T cell receptor beta chains from one sample, sequenced in a study of blood T cells in healthy people across ages. TCRdb redid the calling of the 5' RACE reads with MiXCR, one entry per CDR3 protein. The sample has around 1,000,000 distinct CDR3 sequences, around 25% seen once. The sample was also linked to a second study, of T cells of mothers and their children.

Sequencing input: blood. Receptors originate from a girl aged 2 to 10 in good health. The CDR3 runs from the conserved cysteine through the conserved F or W. The D gene is left open where the match is weak. Clone size is shown for a subset of rows, as once, few, many or a class of expanded clone.

j_call | v_call | d_call | clone_size | cdr3_nt | cdr3_aa
TRBJ2-2 | TRBV7-2 | TRBD2 | few | TGTGTCAGCAGCTTACAGCGGGGGAACACCGGGGAGCTGTTTTTT | CVSSLQRGNTGELFF
TRBJ1-2 | TRBV9 | TRBD1 | few | TGTGCCAGCAGCGTAGCCCCGGACAGGACGACCTATGGCTACACCTTC | CASSVAPDRTTYGYTF
TRBJ2-3 | TRBV28 | - | - | TGTGCCAGCAGGTCTATCGTTACGCAGTATTTT | CASRSIVTQYF
TRBJ2-1 | TRBV6-5 | TRBD1 | - | TGTGCCAGCAGTTACTTAGGGGGCCTCTCCTACAATGAGCAGTTCTTC | CASSYLGGLSYNEQFF
TRBJ2-5 | TRBV20-1 | TRBD2 | - | TGCAGTGCTAGACCCCAGAGGACGGCGGGGGAGTACCAAGAGACCCAGTACTTC | CSARPQRTAGEYQETQYF
TRBJ1-2 | TRBV5-6 | - | few | TGTGCCAGCATGCCCGGGGGCCAGAATGGCTACACCTTC | CASMPGGQNGYTF
TRBJ2-7 | TRBV7-2 | - | once | TGTGCCAGCAGCTTAGGACTAGGTTGGTCCTACGAGCAGTACTTC | CASSLGLGWSYEQYF
TRBJ1-2 | TRBV13 | - | few | TGTGCCAGCAGCCCGTCGGACATCCCCTATGGCTACACCTTC | CASSPSDIPYGYTF
TRBJ2-1 | TRBV9 | TRBD2 | few | TGTGCCAGCAGCGTAGGGGGCGGGGGGTCATACAATGAGCAGTTCTTC | CASSVGGGGSYNEQFF
TRBJ2-1 | TRBV10-2 | TRBD2 | - | TGCGCCAGCAGCCCCGAACTAGCGGCCTTCGGGAATGAGCAGTTCTTC | CASSPELAAFGNEQFF
TRBJ1-2 | TRBV10-3 | - | - | TGTGCCATCAGTGGTCTCAGGAACTATGGCTACACCTTC | CAISGLRNYGYTF
TRBJ2-7 | TRBV7-9 | - | - | TGTGCCAGCAGTGAACCTGCCGCCTACGAGCAGTACTTC | CASSEPAAYEQYF
TRBJ2-7 | TRBV28 | - | few | TGTGCCAGCAGTTCAGGACATAAATCCGAGCAGTACTTC | CASSSGHKSEQYF
TRBJ2-3 | TRBV20-1 | - | - | TGCAGTGCTAGAGTAGGTTTAGATACGCAGTATTTT | CSARVGLDTQYF
TRBJ1-1 | TRBV3-1 | - | many | - | CASSQITLGTEAFF
TRBJ2-5 | TRBV25-1 | TRBD2 | few | TGTGCCAGCAGTGAATGGAGCGGGGGCGTTCAAGAGACCCAGTACTTC | CASSEWSGGVQETQYF
TRBJ2-1 | TRBV27 | - | - | TGTGCCAGCAGTTTTATTGGGGGAAACAATGAGCAGTTCTTC | CASSFIGGNNEQFF
TRBJ2-4 | TRBV28 | TRBD1 | few | TGTGCCAGCAGTCCCCGGGACAGGAGAAACATTCAGTACTTC | CASSPRDRRNIQYF
TRBJ1-1 | TRBV20-1 | TRBD1 | once | TGCAGTGCCCTAAACCGGGACAGGCGTAACACTGAAGCTTTCTTT | CSALNRDRRNTEAFF
TRBJ2-5 | TRBV5-1 | - | - | TGCGCCAGCAGCTTGGAGGCAGGGAGGACAGAGACCCAGTACTTC | CASSLEAGRTETQYF
TRBJ1-2 | TRBV29-1 | TRBD1 | few | TGCAGCGTTGGGGGGACAGCTACTAACTATGGCTACACCTTC | CSVGGTATNYGYTF
TRBJ1-2 | TRBV12-3/TRBV12-4 | - | - | TGTGCCAGCAGTCCGCGACCTGACCGGCCTGGCTACACCTTC | CASSPRPDRPGYTF
TRBJ2-3 | TRBV29-1 | TRBD1 | - | TGCAGCGTCCAGGGGGATCGGACAGATACGCAGTATTTT | CSVQGDRTDTQYF
TRBJ1-4 | TRBV5-1 | - | few | TGCGCCAGCAGCTTGAGGGGGATAGCAGGAGAAAAACTGTTTTTT | CASSLRGIAGEKLFF
TRBJ2-1 | TRBV5-1 | TRBD2 | - | TGCGCCAGCAGCTTGGGGACTAGCGTCAATGAGCAGTTCTTC | CASSLGTSVNEQFF
TRBJ2-5 | TRBV12-3/TRBV12-4 | - | few | TGTGCCAGCAGTCCGACTAACGAAGAGACCCAGTACTTC | CASSPTNEETQYF
TRBJ2-1 | TRBV5-6 | TRBD2 | - | TGTGCCAGCACAAGCCGAGCGGGGGGGCCATACAATGAGCAGTTCTTC | CASTSRAGGPYNEQFF
TRBJ1-5 | TRBV28 | TRBD1 | - | TGTGCCAGCAGTTTGTCCCCGAGACAGGGACTATATAGCAATCAGCCCCAGCATTTT | CASSLSPRQGLYSNQPQHF
TRBJ2-1 | TRBV6-2/TRBV6-3 | TRBD2 | - | TGTGCCAGCAGTTACGGGCGGGAGTATCAGAATGAGCAGTTCTTC | CASSYGREYQNEQFF
TRBJ1-2 | TRBV24-1 | - | - | TGTGCCACCAGTAGTACTTATGGCTACACCTTC | CATSSTYGYTF
TRBJ2-7 | TRBV2 | - | few | TGTGCCAGCATAAACAGCCCTCCGCACGAGCAGTACTTC | CASINSPPHEQYF
TRBJ2-5 | TRBV4-1 | TRBD1 | few | TGCGCCAGCAGCCAAGATGCGACCGGGACAGAAGAGGCCCAGTACTTC | CASSQDATGTEEAQYF
TRBJ2-5 | TRBV29-1 | - | - | TGCAGCGTTGTAGGGACGGGGCGCCTCGGGGAGACCCAGTACTTC | CSVVGTGRLGETQYF
TRBJ2-2 | TRBV20-1 | - | - | TGCAGTACCGAGAGGAGCGGGCAGAACACCGGGGAGCTGTTTTTT | CSTERSGQNTGELFF
TRBJ2-1 | TRBV14 | TRBD2 | - | TGTGCCAGCAGCCAATTCCCTAGCGGGGCTCCGGGAGTCAATGAGCAGTTCTTC | CASSQFPSGAPGVNEQFF
TRBJ2-7 | TRBV24-1 | TRBD1 | - | TGTGCCACCAGTGATCCTAGCGGACAGGGGAACTACGAGCAGTACTTC | CATSDPSGQGNYEQYF
TRBJ2-7 | TRBV2 | - | - | TGTGCCAGCAGAACCGACGTCTCCTACGAGCAGTACTTC | CASRTDVSYEQYF
TRBJ2-3 | TRBV18 | - | - | TGTGCCAGCTCACCCGGCCTAAGCGGAGATACGCAGTATTTT | CASSPGLSGDTQYF
TRBJ2-1 | TRBV4-2 | TRBD2 | few | TGTGCCAGCAGCCAAGGACTAGCGGGGGGGCCGGTTAATGAGCAGTTCTTC | CASSQGLAGGPVNEQFF
TRBJ2-1 | TRBV28 | TRBD1 | - | TGTGCCAGCAGTTTAAGAGTTGAGGGGGCAAATGAGCAGTTCTTC | CASSLRVEGANEQFF
TRBJ2-7 | TRBV11-2 | - | few | TGTGCCAGCAGCTCCCCGGGAGTAGGGATTTACGAGCAGTACTTC | CASSSPGVGIYEQYF
TRBJ2-7 | TRBV7-6 | TRBD2 | - | TGTGCCAGCAGCCCTGGCCCGGCGGGGGGGTCCTACGAGCAGTACTTC | CASSPGPAGGSYEQYF
TRBJ2-2 | TRBV29-1 | TRBD2 | - | TGCAGCGTTGGGGAGGGGTTCGGCGGGGAGCTGTTTTTT | CSVGEGFGGELFF
TRBJ2-4 | TRBV19 | - | - | TGTGCCAGTAGTATAGATCAGCATAGCATAGCCAAAAACATTCAGTACTTC | CASSIDQHSIAKNIQYF
TRBJ2-7 | TRBV6-2/TRBV6-3 | TRBD1 | few | TGTGCCAGCAGACAAACCGGGACAGGTCTTTTCTACGAGCAGTACTTC | CASRQTGTGLFYEQYF
TRBJ2-1 | TRBV2 | - | few | TGTGCCCTTGCCGGGTCGGGAGCACACTACAATGAGCAGTTCTTC | CALAGSGAHYNEQFF
TRBJ2-3 | TRBV28 | - | few | TGTGCCAGCAGTTTAGCTAGCCTAGGGGTAGATACGCAGTATTTT | CASSLASLGVDTQYF
TRBJ2-7 | TRBV6-1 | - | - | TGTGCCAGCAGTGAATTTATTGGCTCCTACGAGCAGTACTTC | CASSEFIGSYEQYF
TRBJ1-1 | TRBV5-1 | - | - | TGCGCCAGCAGCTTGGACGGACACATGAACACTGAAGCTTTCTTT | CASSLDGHMNTEAFF
TRBJ1-2 | TRBV24-1 | - | few | TGTGCCACCAGTGATTCGGACTATGGCTACACCTTC | CATSDSDYGYTF
TRBJ2-3 | TRBV10-3 | - | - | TGTGCCATCAGTGAAGGGACACAGGTGGCGCAGTATTTT | CAISEGTQVAQYF
TRBJ2-2 | TRBV24-1 | - | few | TGTGCCACCAGTGATTTGCCAAACACCGGGGAGCTGTTTTTT | CATSDLPNTGELFF
TRBJ2-3 | TRBV28 | - | few | TGTGCCAGCAGTCCGAGGGTCGCAGATACGCAGTATTTT | CASSPRVADTQYF
TRBJ2-5 | TRBV29-1 | - | few | TGCAGCGTTTGGGGCGGAAAAGAGACCCAGTACTTC | CSVWGGKETQYF